This T cell receptor beta chain is from a study of blood T cell repertoires in COVID-19. About the study: The cDNA or gDNA used as material had been derived from T cells, B-cell-depleted T cells, or PBMCs.

Seattle patients were enrolled during active infection and followed longitudinally. CDR1 is LGHDT, CDR2 YNNKEL, per germline (reference sequence). Trimming removed 0 bases from V and 4 bases from J, with 9 bases in between. The CDR3 totals 15 residues. Authors' processing steps: Amplification of reference gene primers was used by the study to estimate nucleated cell counts. Clones were read by immunoSEQ multiplex PCR, and TCRdb kept only the in-frame ones, dropping some. For V, J and clone size, that table is used; D and trimming come from the DNA. Of 120,000 or so clones in the sample, 81% were seen once.

The chain links TRBV3-1 (or the pseudogene TRBV3-2) to TRBJ2-2; D gene unclear. The sample consisted of peripheral blood. This clonotype was obtained from a man aged 30 to 45 with COVID-19, enrolled during active disease. The CDR3 loop reads CASSQEGVGTGELFF. The CDR3 coding sequence is TGTGCCAGCAGCCAAGAAGGAGTTGGCACCGGGGAGCTGTTTTTT.